This entry concerns a single TCR beta chain. At one boundary the junction diverges from the germline segment, which might be a read error. Next came a second PCR, run for roughly 6 to 11 cycles, which used a sample-barcoded 5' primer along with a J-beta primer mix. Using its own MiXCR run on the 5' RACE reads, TCRdb lists one record per CDR3 protein. This table has 710,000 or so distinct CDR3 sequences, about a fifth appearing once. These data are taken from a study of blood T cells in healthy people across ages. For the study at large: Per two T cells, template switching captured roughly one barcoded beta molecule.

CDR3 size: 13 residues. Germline CDR1 is MDHEN and CDR2 is SYDVKM. The clonotype originates from a man aged 65 to 85 in good health. J is TRBJ1-3 and V is TRBV28; D may be TRBD1 (5 bases). The sample comprised blood. The CDR3 here is CASSRDGPNTTYF. In DNA, the CDR3 is TGTGCCAGCAGTCGGGACGGACCGAACACCACATATTTT.